The 3 T cell receptor beta chains presented below share a single source sample, sequenced in a study of CD4 T cells in relation to SARS-CoV-2 and coronaviruses. CD4+ T cells from unexposed donors were obtained before the COVID-19 pandemic (2011-2018). CD4+ T cells were isolated from the cells after around 9 days of culture. Antigens of these TCRs are unknown. This table comes from immunoSEQ multiplex PCR, and its TCRdb copy is limited to in-frame clones, with some not included. The sample shows 15,000 to 20,000 clones, roughly 78% of them seen only once. Specimen: CD4+ T cells from PBMCs, cultured in vitro. Every receptor here comes from a human donor in good health.

The chain joins TRBV5-1 to TRBJ1-1; 9 bases agree with TRBD1. Germline V gene lookup returns CDR1 SGHRS and CDR2 YFSETQ. V shed 1 base and J 4 bases; nucleotides not matched to a gene: 5. This CDR3 spans 15 amino acids. The CDR3 is CASSLSGQGTTEAFF. CDR3 nucleotides: TGCGCCAGCAGCTTGTCTGGACAGGGGACCACTGAAGCTTTCTTT.

This clone was recorded only once. CDR3 nucleotides: TGTGCCAGCAGCCAAGGGGCCATCTACGAGCAGTACTTC. Translation: CASSQGAIYEQYF. The chain uses TRBV4-2 and TRBJ2-7; D not resolved. Germline CDR1 and CDR2: LGHNA and YNFKEQ. V dropped 1 base and J dropped 3 bases, with 7 bases sitting between them. The CDR3 runs to 13 residues.

The chain employs TRBV6-6 and TRBJ1-6; weak D call: TRBD1 (5 bases). This CDR3 spans 19 amino acids. CDR1 and CDR2 (germline): MNHNY, SVGAGI (reference sequence). V was trimmed by 5 bases and J by 4 bases, leaving 24 bases between them. CDR3 sequence (DNA): TGTGCCAGCAGTCTGCGACAGACGCTTCTTATCACGTATAATTCACCCCTCCACTTT. Translation: CASSLRQTLLITYNSPLHF.